These T cell receptor beta chains were read from a single sample in a study of regulatory T cells in long-lasting Graves disease. MiXCR, run by TCRdb on the multiplex PCR reads, gives a single entry per CDR3 protein. The sample has about 530,000 distinct CDR3 sequences, 15% to 20% seen once; the top ten hold 25%. The data were also submitted as part of a second study, on T cells in Graves' hyperthyroidism and ophthalmopathy.

The source material was peripheral blood mononuclear cells (PBMCs), sampled at new diagnosis, from a patient treated with antithyroid drugs. Receptors originate from a woman aged 35-60 years with Graves disease. Each CDR3 is given with its conserved first and last residue.

v_call: TRBV2
cdr3_aa: CASSNRRGNYGYTF

v_call: TRBV7-8
cdr3_aa: CASSLGSGSSYNEQFF

v_call: TRBV3-1
cdr3_aa: CASSQTGSHQPQHF

v_call: TRBV20-1
cdr3_aa: CSASPTSGGNYEQYF

v_call: TRBV9
cdr3_aa: CASSADRDRTNEKLFF

v_call: TRBV7-2
cdr3_aa: CASSLRGGASTQYF

v_call: TRBV5-5
cdr3_aa: CASSLWDRRYGYTF

v_call: TRBV4-1
cdr3_aa: CASSQDPGDRGRIF

v_call: TRBV5-5
cdr3_aa: CASSSGQGGNQPQHF

v_call: TRBV12-3/TRBV12-4
cdr3_aa: CASRESRSGTDTQYF

v_call: TRBV7-3
cdr3_aa: CASSLTPMNTEAFF

v_call: TRBV6-1
cdr3_aa: CASSRTAPSNEKLFF

v_call: TRBV20-1
cdr3_aa: CSARAPLGRTGGDNEQFF

v_call: TRBV5-1
cdr3_aa: CASSPLTSGPEQFF

v_call: TRBV12-3/TRBV12-4
cdr3_aa: CASSFLGGDTGELFF

v_call: TRBV5-1
cdr3_aa: CASSLELAGSETQYF

v_call: TRBV20-1
cdr3_aa: CSARDKLANSYEQYF

v_call: TRBV2
cdr3_aa: CASSDQDLGEKLFF

v_call: TRBV6-2/TRBV6-3
cdr3_aa: CASSEVRGVNQPQHF

v_call: TRBV6-1
cdr3_aa: CASSEFVMNTEAFF

v_call: TRBV4-1
cdr3_aa: CASSQEGPQRYEQYF

v_call: TRBV20-1
cdr3_aa: CSARLPGLSSGANVLTF

v_call: TRBV9
cdr3_aa: CASSVGSSGLTDTQYF

v_call: TRBV7-8
cdr3_aa: CASSRQGTNSPLHF

v_call: TRBV28
cdr3_aa: CASSSMGGGQYPGGQYF

v_call: TRBV6-1
cdr3_aa: CASSESGAGGPRRTDTQYF

v_call: TRBV5-1
cdr3_aa: CASSWGTSGGKETQYF

v_call: TRBV11-2
cdr3_aa: CASSPRGETEAFF

v_call: TRBV5-1
cdr3_aa: CASSAGGTGWVEQYF

v_call: TRBV12-3/TRBV12-4
cdr3_aa: CASADRFNQPQHF

v_call: TRBV10-3
cdr3_aa: CAISETLGYYYGYTF

v_call: TRBV11-2
cdr3_aa: CASSLGDRGPYNEQFF

v_call: TRBV12-3/TRBV12-4
cdr3_aa: CASSRTLPGELFF

v_call: TRBV19
cdr3_aa: CASSIEGLAGGLNTEAFF

v_call: TRBV28
cdr3_aa: CASSLYREEVGNTIYF

v_call: TRBV7-2
cdr3_aa: CASWGTGAHYGYTF

v_call: TRBV12-5
cdr3_aa: CASGTGGTYEQYF

v_call: TRBV5-1
cdr3_aa: CASSFGQGDQPQHF

v_call: TRBV10-3
cdr3_aa: CAISETGGSYEQYF

v_call: TRBV12-3/TRBV12-4
cdr3_aa: CASSQTYHGYTF

v_call: TRBV4-2
cdr3_aa: CASSQDTSNQPQHF

v_call: TRBV7-8
cdr3_aa: CASSPRGSYEQYF

v_call: TRBV12-3/TRBV12-4
cdr3_aa: CASSPSLPAGYTF

v_call: TRBV11-2
cdr3_aa: CASSLQGLSETQYF

v_call: TRBV28
cdr3_aa: CATFGRDRGYEQYF

v_call: TRBV30
cdr3_aa: CAWSVSSNQPQHF

v_call: TRBV3-1
cdr3_aa: CASSQGGTPGELFF